This T cell receptor (beta chain) was sequenced during a study of blood T cell repertoires in COVID-19. Looking at the study overall: In each case, the material was cDNA or gDNA derived from T cells, B-cell-depleted T cells, or PBMCs.

Measured with immunoSEQ multiplex PCR; TCRdb has only the in-frame clones, and not every one. In the table there are 140,000 or so clones, 80% to 90% of which are singletons. The CDR3 sequence is 17 residues long. V was pared by 4 bases and J by 8 bases, with 16 bases of the junction left unmatched. Per the germline V gene, CDR1 is LGHDT and CDR2 is YNNKEL (reference sequence). Sequenced sample: peripheral blood. The sequence came from a woman aged 60 to 75 with active COVID-19. This chain connects TRBV3-1 (or the pseudogene TRBV3-2) to TRBJ2-1, with 8 positions matching TRBD2. Written as DNA, the CDR3 is TGTGCCAGCAGCCCACCGGGCGGGAGGCCCCTAGGCGATGAGCAGTTCTTC. The encoded protein is CASSPPGGRPLGDEQFF.